This passage covers 10 T cell receptor beta chains from one sample sequenced in a study of CXCR3-negative and CXCR3-positive naive CD8 T cells. Study-wide points: More hydrophobic TRB CDR3s occurred in CXCR3-positive than in CXCR3-negative naive cells.

Their antigens remain unidentified. 5' RACE that incorporated UMI labels was used to prepare the TRB cDNA libraries. TCRdb reprocessed the 5' RACE reads, keeping one entry per CDR3 protein, no DNA. This sample carries under 110,000 distinct CDR3 sequences, with 0.35% to 0.4% going to the ten biggest clones. Sequenced: naive CXCR3+ CD8+ T cells from blood. Indicated subset: CD45RO-CCR7+CD27+CD95- naive CD8+ T cells expressing CXCR3 (TNR3+). The receptors here all came from a human donor in good health. Some clones in this sample may be carry-over from other donors' samples.

CDR3 in amino acids: CSVEDSAYEQYF. The V call is TRBV29-1, the J call TRBJ2-7. The CDR3 covers 12 residues. Germline V gives CDR1 SQVTM, CDR2 ANQGSEA.

The V and J genes are TRBV29-1 and TRBJ2-7; lacking DNA, the TRBD2 call made by TCRdb goes unchecked. Germline V gene lookup returns CDR1 SQVTM and CDR2 ANQGSEA. The CDR3 is 15 residues long. This chain's CDR3 is CSVEDRGTSVYEQYF.

The rearrangement uses TRBV7-9 and TRBJ2-5; TCRdb indicates TRBD1, and absent DNA this call remains unverified. The CDR3 spans 15 residues. Germline CDR1 is SEHNR and CDR2 is FQNEAQ (reference sequence). The CDR3 sequence: CASSLSWGTNETQYF.

V gene TRBV20-1 combines with J gene TRBJ2-1; the D call of TRBD1 rests on TCRdb alone, since no DNA is present to check it. CDR3 size: 13 residues. From germline, CDR1 is DFQATT and CDR2 SNEGSKA (reference sequence). The chain's CDR3 is CSASSGSYNEQFF.

The rearrangement links TRBV3-1 to TRBJ2-2; TCRdb calls TRBD2, which cannot be checked without DNA. The CDR3 totals 15 residues. Looked up from germline, CDR1 is LGHDT and CDR2 is YNNKEL (reference sequence). CDR3 sequence: CASSPSGSYTGELFF.

The chain uses TRBV28 and TRBJ2-1; as DNA is missing, the TRBD2 call by TCRdb cannot be tested. This CDR3 is 16 amino acids long. Germline lookup yields CDR1 MDHEN and CDR2 SYDVKM. The CDR3 region is CASSPLGGPEDNEQFF.

The chain employs TRBV19 and TRBJ1-1; the D gene TCRdb calls, TRBD1, cannot be checked with no DNA. The length of the CDR3 is 16 residues. Germline CDR1 and CDR2: LNHDA and SQIVND (reference sequence). The CDR3 protein is CASSILSRGLNTEAFF.

The chain has TRBV29-1 and TRBJ2-5; the TCRdb D gene call, TRBD1, has no DNA to confirm it. This CDR3 has 17 amino acids. In germline, CDR1 is SQVTM, CDR2 ANQGSEA. CDR3 sequence: CSVEAGQGLTLQETQYF. Based on the CDR3 plus reference TRBV29-1 and TRBJ2-5, the full variable domain is SAVISQKPSRDICQRGTSLTIQCQVDSQVTMMFWYRQQPGQSLTLIATANQGSEATYESGFVIDKFPISRPNLTFSTLTVSNMSPEDSSIYLCSVEAGQGLTLQETQYFGPGTRLLVL.

The rearrangement links TRBV7-3 to TRBJ1-3. The CDR3 has 14 amino acids. Germline assignment: CDR1 SGHTA and CDR2 FQGTGA. CDR3 in amino acids: CASSLTPSGNTIYF.

This rearrangement joins TRBV6-5 to TRBJ1-1. The CDR3 spans 14 residues. Germline CDR1 MNHEY, CDR2 SVGAGI. The CDR3 protein is CASSYSMGIDEAFF.